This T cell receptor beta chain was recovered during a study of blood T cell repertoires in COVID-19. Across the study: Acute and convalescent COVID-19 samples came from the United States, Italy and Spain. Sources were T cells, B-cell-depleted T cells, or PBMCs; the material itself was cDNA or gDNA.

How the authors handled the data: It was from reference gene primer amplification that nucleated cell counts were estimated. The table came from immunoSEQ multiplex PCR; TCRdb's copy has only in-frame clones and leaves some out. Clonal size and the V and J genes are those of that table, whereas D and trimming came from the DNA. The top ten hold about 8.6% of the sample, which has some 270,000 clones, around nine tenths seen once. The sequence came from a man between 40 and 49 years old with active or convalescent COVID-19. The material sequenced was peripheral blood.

This CDR3 is CSVYGSYNEQFF. The CDR3 region has the DNA TGCAGCGTCTATGGTTCCTACAATGAGCAGTTCTTC. The chain combines TRBV29-1 with TRBJ2-1; no clear D gene. The CDR3 is made up of 12 amino acids. Trimming pared 6 bases from V and 1 base from J, leaving 7 bases between. The germline CDR1 and CDR2 sequences are SQVTM and ANQGSEA.